This T cell receptor beta chain derives from a study of T-cell reconstitution after alpha-beta-depleted transplantation in children. Preparation of the TCRbeta library was carried out with unique molecular identifiers. TCRdb re-called the PCR reads through MiXCR, storing one row per CDR3 protein. The repertoire has approximately 130,000 distinct CDR3 sequences, about 9.9% of them found once; the top ten carry more than 20%. The germline CDR1 and CDR2 sequences are SGHTA and FQGTGA. The CDR3 spans 14 residues. Trimming took 5 bases from V and 7 from J; bases not matched to a gene: 10. This clonotype was picked up a small number of times. Its target is unknown. Study-wide results and caveats: After one year, T-cell counts and TCRbeta diversity mostly came from new T cells. After transplant, at about two months, alpha-beta T cells were reportedly derived from several hundred expanded graft clones. Where some patients showed high TCRbeta diversity at day 60, it came from recipient T cells and thymic progenitors that had survived.

Specimen: PBMCs, mostly from graft donor cells, collected 180 days after TCRalphabeta/CD19-depleted stem cell transplant. This TCR was sampled from a girl less than two years old who had a stem cell transplant for combined immunodeficiency, so the T cells may come from the graft donor. V is TRBV7-3 and J is TRBJ2-7, with 8 bases that match TRBD1. The CDR3 loop is CASSAGTGHVEQYF. The CDR3 DNA follows: TGTGCCAGCAGCGCCGGGACAGGCCATGTGGAGCAGTACTTC.